Given below is one TCR beta chain in context. Residents of 24 US areas, aged about 18 to 95 years, made up the participants. With 7 bases clipped from V and 10 bases from J, the junction kept 6 bases outside the gene matches. CDR1 and CDR2 (germline): SEHNR, FQNEAQ (reference sequence). There are 11 residues in the CDR3. Some clones are missing from TCRdb's copy, which holds only in-frame ones; the method was immunoSEQ multiplex PCR. The table records about 210,000 clones, 75% to 90% of them present only once. This specimen belongs to a study of blood T cell repertoires in COVID-19. Study as a whole: The cDNA or gDNA used as material had been derived from T cells, B-cell-depleted T cells, or PBMCs.

The chain is built from TRBV7-9 and TRBJ1-1, with TRBD1 matching 7 bases. Sample: PBMCs or T cells enriched from blood (not recorded which). The origin of this receptor is a man younger than 40 who had recovered from COVID-19. The CDR3 region is CASNTGVGAFF. The DNA for the CDR3 is TGTGCCAGCAACACAGGGGTGGGAGCTTTCTTT.